This is a list of T cell receptor beta chains from one sample in a study of blood T cell repertoires in COVID-19. Here immunoSEQ multiplex PCR was the method, and the copy in TCRdb shows in-frame clones only, minus some. The table lists some 50,000 clones, about 83% of them singletons. Source material: peripheral blood. The receptors stem from a man of 80 years or more in a cohort sampled during active COVID-19. The CDR3 runs from the conserved cysteine through the conserved F or W. A D gene is named only where the DNA matches it firmly.

D | length | J | V | DNA | CDR3
TRBD2 | 15 | TRBJ2-3 | TRBV5-1 | TGCGCCAGCAGCCCCACCCCCACTAGCGGCGATACGCAGTATTTT | CASSPTPTSGDTQYF
- | 16 | TRBJ2-3 | TRBV19 | TGTGCCAGTAGCCGCCCGCTGGGGGCCTCCGCAGATACGCAGTATTTT | CASSRPLGASADTQYF
- | 13 | TRBJ1-1 | TRBV19 | TGTGCCAGTAGTATAGACAGGGAGGGCCAAGCTTTCTTT | CASSIDREGQAFF
TRBD2 | 15 | TRBJ2-5 | TRBV10-3 | TGTGCCATCAGTGAAAAGGCGGGAGTAGGAGAGACCCAGTACTTC | CAISEKAGVGETQYF
TRBD2 | 16 | TRBJ2-3 | TRBV2 | TGTGCCAGCTGTTCAGCGGGAGGTGGCTTTACAGATACGCAGTATTTT | CASCSAGGGFTDTQYF
- | 15 | TRBJ2-1 | TRBV6-6 | TGTGCCAGCAGCCCAACAGGGATAACAAACAATGAGCAGTTCTTC | CASSPTGITNNEQFF
- | 17 | TRBJ2-1 | TRBV3-1/TRBV3-2 | TGTGCCAGCAGCCATTTGATGACAGATACTACAAACAATGAGCAGTTCTTC | CASSHLMTDTTNNEQFF
- | 15 | TRBJ2-7 | TRBV4-3 | TGCGCCAGCAGCCAAGAATCGGGCAGGGGCTACGAGCAGTACTTC | CASSQESGRGYEQYF
TRBD2 | 15 | TRBJ2-1 | TRBV24-1 | TGTGCCACCAGTGACCCGACGAGCGGGGGCGAAGAGCAGTTCTTC | CATSDPTSGGEEQFF
- | 12 | TRBJ2-7 | TRBV7-2 | TGTGCCAGCACCAGCGGTTCCTACGAGCAGTACTTC | CASTSGSYEQYF
- | 13 | TRBJ2-7 | TRBV7-9 | TGTGCCAGCGGGCCCACCAGGCCCTACGAGCAGTACTTC | CASGPTRPYEQYF
TRBD2 | 19 | TRBJ2-3 | TRBV30 | TGTGCCTGGAGTTGGGGACTAGCGGGGGCTCAGTCCAGCACAGATACGCAGTATTTT | CAWSWGLAGAQSSTDTQYF
TRBD2 | 18 | TRBJ2-3 | TRBV10-3 | TGTGCCATCAGTTCCCCCGGGACTAGCGGGGGTAGCACAGATACGCAGTATTTT | CAISSPGTSGGSTDTQYF